A selection of T cell receptor beta chains follows, all from one sample in a study of sequential checkpoint blockade in melanoma. The table came from immunoSEQ multiplex PCR; TCRdb's copy has only in-frame clones and leaves some out. The top ten clones hold over 25% of a sample with around 12,000 clones, around 80% of them seen once. This sample comprised CD8+ T cells sorted from blood (inferred from file names), obtained from a patient given nivolumab and ipilimumab in sequence. These receptors originate from a human donor with melanoma. CDR3s include the opening cysteine and the closing phenylalanine or tryptophan. Fields, in order: V gene, D gene, clone size, CDR3 length, J gene, CDR3 DNA, CDR3 protein. The D gene is left open where the match is weak. Expanded clones get a size class; other rows say once, few or many, or leave the size out.

>TRBV27|TRBD1|.|13|TRBJ1-2
TGTGCCAGCAGTACGACAGGGAACTATGGCTACACCTTC
CASSTTGNYGYTF
>TRBV19|.|.|14|TRBJ2-7
TGTGCCAGTATAGGAGTGGAGAACTCCTACGAGCAGTACTTC
CASIGVENSYEQYF
>TRBV7-3|TRBD2|.|11|TRBJ2-1
TGTGCCAGCCGGGGGGGCAATGAGCAGTTCTTC
CASRGGNEQFF
>TRBV27|TRBD1|few|15|TRBJ1-5
TGTGCCACCCGACTGGGACAGGCTCCCAATCAGCCCCACCCTTTT
CATRLGQAPNQPHPF
>TRBV28|.|.|16|TRBJ2-5
TGTGCCAGCAGTTTGGGCCCCATATCCGCCTCAGAGACCCAGTACTTC
CASSLGPISASETQYF
>TRBV27|TRBD1|.|15|TRBJ2-1
TGTGCCAGCAGTGGGGGGGGACAGGGCTACAATGAGCAGTTCTTC
CASSGGGQGYNEQFF
>TRBV7-9|TRBD1|.|16|TRBJ2-2
TGTGCCAGCAGCGCCCGACAGGGGATAACCACCGGGGAGCTGTTTTTT
CASSARQGITTGELFF
>TRBV19|TRBD1|.|15|TRBJ1-3
TGTGCCAGTAGCCCCAGGGACAGCTCTGGAAACACCATATATTTT
CASSPRDSSGNTIYF
>TRBV5-4|TRBD1|.|15|TRBJ2-2
TGTGCCAGCAGCTCCGGGACAGGGTTCACCGGGGAGCTGTTTTTT
CASSSGTGFTGELFF
>TRBV6-5|TRBD1|.|14|TRBJ2-3
TGTGCCAGCAGTTTGACAGGGTTCACAGATACGCAGTATTTT
CASSLTGFTDTQYF
>TRBV4-2|TRBD1|.|17|TRBJ1-4
TGTGCCAGCAGCCAAGATTCTGTAGACAGGGGAGGTGAAAAACTGTTTTTT
CASSQDSVDRGGEKLFF
>TRBV19|TRBD1|few|13|TRBJ1-2
TGTGCCAGTTCGGGACAGGGAGCCAATGGCTACACCTTC
CASSGQGANGYTF
>TRBV7-9|.|.|14|TRBJ2-5
TGTGCCAGCAGCTTATTGGCATCTGAAGAGACCCAGTACTTC
CASSLLASEETQYF
>TRBV29-1|TRBD1|.|15|TRBJ2-5
TGCAGCGTCCCTACGGGGACAGGGGGCCAAGAGACCCAGTACTTC
CSVPTGTGGQETQYF
>TRBV5-4|TRBD1|.|14|TRBJ2-3
TGTGCCAGCAGCTCGGACAGGCGTGCAGATACGCAGTATTTT
CASSSDRRADTQYF
>TRBV27|TRBD1|.|15|TRBJ2-7
TGTGCCAGCAGTCCCTCCGGGACAGGGGTGTACGAGCAGTACTTC
CASSPSGTGVYEQYF
>TRBV9|.|.|14|TRBJ2-1
TGTGCCAGCAGCGTAGGGGGGACTCCCAATGAGCAGTTCTTC
CASSVGGTPNEQFF
>TRBV28|.|.|14|TRBJ1-5
TGTGCCAGCAGTTGGGGGGGCGAGGATCAGCCCCAGCATTTT
CASSWGGEDQPQHF
>TRBV5-6|TRBD1|once|14|TRBJ2-7
TGTGCCAGCAGCTTACCGGGACAGGGCTACGAGCAGTACTTC
CASSLPGQGYEQYF
>TRBV9|.|.|11|TRBJ1-4
TGTGCCAGCAGCGTAGATGGCAGGGAAGTTTTT
CASSVDGREVF
>TRBV27|.|.|11|TRBJ1-1
TGTGCCAGCAAGCGGTACACTGAAGCTTTCTTT
CASKRYTEAFF
>TRBV28|.|once|13|TRBJ1-2
TGTGCCAGCAGTTTAACAGGGTACTATGGCTACACCTTC
CASSLTGYYGYTF
>TRBV10-3|TRBD1|.|15|TRBJ1-2
TGTGCCATCATGGGCGGGACAGGAGGGGACTATGGCTACACCTTC
CAIMGGTGGDYGYTF
>TRBV9|.|.|12|TRBJ2-2
TGTGCCAGCAGGGACAGCACCGGGGAGCTGTTTTTT
CASRDSTGELFF
>TRBV6-6|.|.|15|TRBJ2-7
TGTGCCAGCAGTTACTCACCCGCGGATACGGGCGAGCAGTACTTC
CASSYSPADTGEQYF